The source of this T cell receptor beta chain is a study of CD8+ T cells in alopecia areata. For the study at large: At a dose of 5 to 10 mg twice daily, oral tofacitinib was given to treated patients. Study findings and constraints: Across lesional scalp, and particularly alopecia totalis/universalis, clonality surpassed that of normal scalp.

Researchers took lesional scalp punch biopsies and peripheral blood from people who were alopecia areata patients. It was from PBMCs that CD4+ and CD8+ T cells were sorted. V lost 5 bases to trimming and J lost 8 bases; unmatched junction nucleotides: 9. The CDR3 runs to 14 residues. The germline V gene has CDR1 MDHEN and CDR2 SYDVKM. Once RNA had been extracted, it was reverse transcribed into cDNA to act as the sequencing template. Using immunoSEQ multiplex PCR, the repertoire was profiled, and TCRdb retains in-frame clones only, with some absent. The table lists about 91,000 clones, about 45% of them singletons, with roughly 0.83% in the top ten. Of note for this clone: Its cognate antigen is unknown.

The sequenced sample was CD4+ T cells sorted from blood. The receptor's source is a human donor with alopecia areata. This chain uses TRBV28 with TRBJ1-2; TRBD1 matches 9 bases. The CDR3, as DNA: TGTGCCAGCAGTCCTTGGGACAGGGATTACGGCTACACCTTC. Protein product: CASSPWDRDYGYTF.